This entry is about one TCR beta chain. No antigen is known for it. Sequencing used immunoSEQ multiplex PCR; TCRdb keeps in-frame clones, though not all of them. The data show around 2.5 million clones, more than 85% seen once. The sample originates from a study of shared clonotypes between healthy human individuals. Regarding the study as a whole: The study generally estimated greater richness for naive than memory subsets.

CDR1 is LNHDA and CDR2 is SQIVND in the germline V gene (reference sequence). The CDR3 consists of 11 residues. V was clipped by 5 bases and J by 6 bases, with 7 bases between them. The gene calls are TRBV19 and TRBJ1-2; D unclear. The source is a man between 18 and 29 years old in good health. Some clones in this sample may be carry-over from other donors' samples. The specimen sequenced was naive CD4+ T cells from PBMCs. As for subset: CD45RA+ positively selected. In DNA, the CDR3 is TGTGCCAGTAGTGGTTACCATGGCTACACCTTC. Translation gives CASSGYHGYTF.